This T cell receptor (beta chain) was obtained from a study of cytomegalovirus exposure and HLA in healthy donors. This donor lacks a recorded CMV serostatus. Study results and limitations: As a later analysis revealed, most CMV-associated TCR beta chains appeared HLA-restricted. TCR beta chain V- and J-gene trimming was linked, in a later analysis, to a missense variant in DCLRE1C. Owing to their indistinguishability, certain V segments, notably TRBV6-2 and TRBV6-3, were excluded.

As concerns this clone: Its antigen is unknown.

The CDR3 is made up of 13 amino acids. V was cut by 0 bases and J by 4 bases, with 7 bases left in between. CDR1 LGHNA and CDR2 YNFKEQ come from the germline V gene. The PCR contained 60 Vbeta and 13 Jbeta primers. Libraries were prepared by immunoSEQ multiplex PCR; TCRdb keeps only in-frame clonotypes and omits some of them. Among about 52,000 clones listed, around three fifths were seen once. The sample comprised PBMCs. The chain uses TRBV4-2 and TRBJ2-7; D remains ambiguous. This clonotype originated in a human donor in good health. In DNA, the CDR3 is TGTGCCAGCAGCCAAGAGTTAATTTACGAGCAGTACTTC. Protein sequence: CASSQELIYEQYF.